These 16 T cell receptor beta chains were sequenced from one sample in a study of blood T cell repertoires in COVID-19 (TCRdb year 2020). The library was generated by the immunoSEQ multiplex PCR assay. This is the immuneACCESS table as TCRdb keeps it, with only in-frame sequences that have V and J called. A part of the clones is gone; compared with another copy, unresolved V genes explain less than half, and the rest is unexplained. In all, the sample holds around 150,000 clones, and about 90% of those were seen once. The ten largest account for 4.5% to 5% of the sample. The source material was peripheral blood. These receptors all come from a man aged 25 to 45 with COVID-19, enrolled during active disease.

The J gene is TRBJ1-1, the V gene TRBV4-3, with TRBD1 matching 11 bases. Germline-derived CDR1 and CDR2 are LGHNA and YSLEER. V lost 4 bases, J lost 4 bases, and 2 bases stayed unmatched. CDR3 length equals 14 residues. The CDR3 loop is CASSRGTGGTEAFF. The CDR3 DNA reads TGCGCCAGCAGCCGAGGGACAGGGGGCACTGAAGCTTTCTTT.

The genes are TRBV12-5 and TRBJ2-6; no definite D call. Trimming pared 5 bases from V and 3 bases from J, leaving 5 bases between. The CDR3 sequence is 13 residues long. The germline CDR1 and CDR2 sequences are LGHNT and FRNRAP. The DNA of the CDR3 is TGTGCTAGTGGTGTCTATGGGGCCAACGTCCTGACTTTC. This gives the protein CASGVYGANVLTF. The complete variable domain, with remaining parts taken from reference TRBV12-5 and TRBJ2-6, reads DARVTQTPRHKVTEMGQEVTMRCQPILGHNTVFWYRQTMMQGLELLAYFRNRAPLDDSGMPKDRFSAEMPDATLATLKIQPSEPRDSAVYFCASGVYGANVLTFGAGSRLTVL.

This chain joins TRBV5-1 and TRBJ2-7, with TRBD1 identical over 11 bases. Germline V gives CDR1 SGHRS, CDR2 YFSETQ. This CDR3 comprises 15 residues. The V gene end was trimmed by 3 bases and the J gene end by 6 bases; junction bases not matched to a gene: 8. The DNA of the CDR3 is TGCGCCAGCAGCTCAATTGGACAGGGGGCCTCCGAGCAGTACTTC. Translation: CASSSIGQGASEQYF.

The chain has TRBV12-3 or TRBV12-4 and TRBJ2-7, with D possibly matching TRBD1 (6 bases). This CDR3 spans 13 amino acids. Trimming took off 2 bases at V and 7 bases at J, with 12 bases between the two ends. The CDR3 sequence: CASSLSQRGEQYF. CDR3 DNA sequence: TGTGCCAGCAGTTTAAGCCAAAGGGGGGAGCAGTACTTC.

V and J are TRBV7-2 and TRBJ2-1; 9 positions agree with TRBD1. This CDR3 contains 15 residues. V dropped 1 base and J dropped 5; count of bases not matched to a gene: 3. CDR1 is SGHTA, CDR2 FQGNSA, per germline. The CDR3 sequence: CASSLGGTGNNEQFF. CDR3 nucleotides: TGTGCCAGCAGCTTAGGGGGGACAGGGAACAATGAGCAGTTCTTC.

This chain connects TRBV3-1 (or the pseudogene TRBV3-2) to TRBJ2-6; D perhaps matches TRBD1 (6 bases). The CDR3 contains 15 residues. Between the trimmed V and J ends, which lost 4 bases and 4 bases, there was a span of 11 bases. CDR1 and CDR2 from the germline V gene are LGHDT and YNNKEL (reference sequence). CDR3 nucleotides: TGTGCCAGCAGCCCCAGGGGTTCCGGGGCCAACGTCCTGACTTTC. It yields the protein CASSPRGSGANVLTF.

This chain uses TRBV7-9 with TRBJ2-2, with 12 bases that match TRBD2. J was trimmed by 7 bases and V by 0 bases; bases with no gene match: 3. The CDR3 is made up of 16 amino acids. Germline assignment: CDR1 SEHNR and CDR2 FQNEAQ (reference sequence). This chain's CDR3 is CASSLARTSGVGELFF. The CDR3 nucleotides read TGTGCCAGCAGCTTAGCGAGGACTAGCGGGGTCGGGGAGCTGTTTTTT.

This sequence joins TRBV14 and TRBJ1-1; 8 bases match TRBD1. The ends lost 5 bases at V and 3 bases at J; junction bases unmatched: 2. The CDR3 sequence is 13 residues long. Germline V gives CDR1 SGHDN, CDR2 FVKESK. This CDR3 is CASSGQGDTEAFF. CDR3 sequence (DNA): TGTGCCAGCAGCGGACAGGGAGACACTGAAGCTTTCTTT. Using reference TRBV14 and TRBJ1-1 for the parts outside the CDR3, the full variable domain is EAGVTQFPSHSVIEKGQTVTLRCDPISGHDNLYWYRRVMGKEIKFLLHFVKESKQDESGMPNNRFLAERTGGTYSTLKVQPAELEDSGVYFCASSGQGDTEAFFGQGTRLTVV.

The chain combines TRBV2 with TRBJ1-2; 8 nucleotides line up with TRBD1. The CDR3 runs to 13 residues. With V trimmed by 2 bases and J by 7 bases, 3 bases remained unmatched. Germline CDR1 and CDR2: SNHLY and FYNNEI. The CDR3 region has the DNA TGTGCCAGCAGTGAACAGGGGGCTGGTGGCTACACCTTC. This encodes CASSEQGAGGYTF. Combining the CDR3 with reference TRBV2 and TRBJ1-2 gives the whole variable domain EPEVTQTPSHQVTQMGQEVILRCVPISNHLYFYWYRQILGQKVEFLVSFYNNEISEKSEIFDDQFSVERPDGSNFTLKIRSTKLEDSAMYFCASSEQGAGGYTFGSGTRLTVV.

This chain joins TRBV20-1 and TRBJ1-1; D not resolved. V shed 6 bases and J shed 6 bases, with 11 bases lying between them. CDR3 length: 11 residues. Per germline, CDR1 DFQATT and CDR2 SNEGSKA (reference sequence). CDR3 sequence: CSATSQAEAFF. CDR3 DNA sequence: TGCAGTGCGACCTCTCAGGCTGAAGCTTTCTTT.

The V call is TRBV7-3, the J call TRBJ2-7; a possible D gene is TRBD2 (5 bases). V dropped 2 bases and J dropped 2 bases, with 13 bases sitting between them. Per the germline V gene, CDR1 is SGHTA and CDR2 is FQGTGA. CDR3 length: 15 residues. CDR3: CASSLRWRRTYEQYF. In nucleotides, the CDR3 is TGTGCCAGCAGCTTACGCTGGCGGAGGACCTACGAGCAGTACTTC. The full variable domain, with the rest looked up from reference TRBV7-3 and TRBJ2-7, is GAGVSQTPSNKVTEKGKYVELRCDPISGHTALYWYRQSLGQGPEFLIYFQGTGAADDSGLPNDRFFAVRPEGSVSTLKIQRTERGDSAVYLCASSLRWRRTYEQYFGPGTRLTVT.

The chain couples TRBV7-3 to TRBJ1-2; no clear D. The CDR3 has 14 amino acids. V lost 5 bases and J 4 bases, leaving 14 bases between the germline ends. The germline CDR1 and CDR2 sequences are SGHTA and FQGTGA. The CDR3 sequence: CASSPGGGLYGYTF. The CDR3 bases are TGTGCCAGCAGCCCCGGCGGAGGTCTCTATGGCTACACCTTC.

The V call is TRBV19, the J call TRBJ2-7, with D tentatively TRBD1 (5 bases). The CDR3 contains 14 residues. Per germline, CDR1 LNHDA and CDR2 SQIVND (reference sequence). V gave up 3 bases and J gave up 0 bases, with 9 bases separating them. DNA of the CDR3: TGTGCCAGTAGTATGGGGCTGGCCTCCTACGAGCAGTACTTC. Encoded protein: CASSMGLASYEQYF.

This clone was seen once. The chain carries TRBV10-2 and TRBJ1-2; 9 bases align to TRBD1. Germline CDR1 is WSHSY and CDR2 is SAAADI. Trimming at V came to 7 bases and at J to 2 bases, leaving 5 bases not matched to a gene. This CDR3 region has 14 residues. CDR3 loop: CASTSGTGNYGYTF. The CDR3 coding sequence is TGCGCCAGCACCTCAGGGACAGGGAACTATGGCTACACCTTC.

This clone has only one observation. J is TRBJ1-1 and V is TRBV18; D may be TRBD1 (5 bases). This CDR3 is built from 14 residues. Germline CDR1 KGHSH, CDR2 LQKENI. V was clipped by 2 bases and J by 3 bases, with 10 bases between them. The CDR3, as DNA: TGTGCCAGCTCACCATGGGGAGGGGACACTGAAGCTTTCTTT. It translates to CASSPWGGDTEAFF.

V is TRBV27 and J is TRBJ1-2; 8 bases line up with TRBD1. This CDR3 contains 14 residues. Germline loops: CDR1 MNHEY, CDR2 SMNVEV (reference sequence). V was pared by 5 bases and J by 4 bases, with 6 bases of the junction left unmatched. The CDR3 DNA reads as TGTGCCAGCAGTCCGACCGGGACAGGCTATGGCTACACCTTC. Its protein is CASSPTGTGYGYTF.